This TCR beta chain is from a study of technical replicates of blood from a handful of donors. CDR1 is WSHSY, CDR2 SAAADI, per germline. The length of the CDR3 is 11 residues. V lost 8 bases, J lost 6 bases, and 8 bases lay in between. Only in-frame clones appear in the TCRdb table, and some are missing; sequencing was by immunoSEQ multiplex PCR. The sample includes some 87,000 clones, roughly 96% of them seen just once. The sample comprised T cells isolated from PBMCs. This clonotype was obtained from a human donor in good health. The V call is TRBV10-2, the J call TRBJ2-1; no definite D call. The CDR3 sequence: CASLQSNEQFF. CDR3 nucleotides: TGCGCCAGCCTACAGTCCAATGAGCAGTTCTTC.